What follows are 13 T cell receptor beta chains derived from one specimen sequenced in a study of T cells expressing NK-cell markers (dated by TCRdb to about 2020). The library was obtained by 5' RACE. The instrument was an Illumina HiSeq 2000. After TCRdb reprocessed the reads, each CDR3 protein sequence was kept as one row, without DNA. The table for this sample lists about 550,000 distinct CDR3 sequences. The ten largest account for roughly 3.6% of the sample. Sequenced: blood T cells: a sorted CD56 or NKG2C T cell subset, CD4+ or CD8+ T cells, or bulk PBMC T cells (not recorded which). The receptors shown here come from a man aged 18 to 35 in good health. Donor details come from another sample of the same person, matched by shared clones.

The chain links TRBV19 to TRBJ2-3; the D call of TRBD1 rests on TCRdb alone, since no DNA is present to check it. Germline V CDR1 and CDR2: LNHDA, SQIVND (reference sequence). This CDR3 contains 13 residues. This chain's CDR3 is CASSFGDGDTQYF.

The CDR3 region is CASSDGFAGELFF. The chain carries TRBV6-1 and TRBJ2-2. This CDR3 is built from 13 residues. Germline loops: CDR1 MNHNS, CDR2 SASEGT.

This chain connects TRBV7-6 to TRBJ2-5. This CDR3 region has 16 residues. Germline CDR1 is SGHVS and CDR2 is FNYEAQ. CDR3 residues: CASSLSTSGHQETQYF.

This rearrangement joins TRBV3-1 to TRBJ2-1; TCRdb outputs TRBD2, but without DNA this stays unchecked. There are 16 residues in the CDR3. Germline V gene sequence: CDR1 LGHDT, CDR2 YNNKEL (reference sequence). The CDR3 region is CASSPTGTSSNNEQFF.

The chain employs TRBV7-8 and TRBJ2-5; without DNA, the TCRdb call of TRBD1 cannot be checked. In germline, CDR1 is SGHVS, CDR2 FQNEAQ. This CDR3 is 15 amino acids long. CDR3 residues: CASSLAGGFEETQYF.

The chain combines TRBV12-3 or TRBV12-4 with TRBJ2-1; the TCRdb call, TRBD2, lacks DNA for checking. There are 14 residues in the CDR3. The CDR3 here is CASKGLAGGNEQFF.

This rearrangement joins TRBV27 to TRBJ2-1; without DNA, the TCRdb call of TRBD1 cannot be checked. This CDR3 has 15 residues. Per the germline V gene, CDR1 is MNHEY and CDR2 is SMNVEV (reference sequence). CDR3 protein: CASTLTGSPYNEQFF.

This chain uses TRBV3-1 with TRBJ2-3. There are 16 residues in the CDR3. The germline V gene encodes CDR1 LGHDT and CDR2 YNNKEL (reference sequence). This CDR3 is CASSQDGLVGTDTQYF.

CDR3 in amino acids: CASSAGMLYGYTF. The chain joins TRBV25-1 to TRBJ1-2. Looked up from germline, CDR1 is MGHDK and CDR2 is SYGVNS. The CDR3 totals 13 residues.

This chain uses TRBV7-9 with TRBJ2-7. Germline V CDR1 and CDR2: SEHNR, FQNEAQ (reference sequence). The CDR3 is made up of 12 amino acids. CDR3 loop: CARRSVFYEQYF.

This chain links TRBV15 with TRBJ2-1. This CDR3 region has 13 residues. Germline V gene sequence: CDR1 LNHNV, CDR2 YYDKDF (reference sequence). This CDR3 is CATSRDLVHEQFF.

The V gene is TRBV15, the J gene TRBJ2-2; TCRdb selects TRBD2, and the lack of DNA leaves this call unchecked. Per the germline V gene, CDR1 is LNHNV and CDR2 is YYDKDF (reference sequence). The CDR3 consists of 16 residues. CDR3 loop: CATSREAGGGTGELFF.

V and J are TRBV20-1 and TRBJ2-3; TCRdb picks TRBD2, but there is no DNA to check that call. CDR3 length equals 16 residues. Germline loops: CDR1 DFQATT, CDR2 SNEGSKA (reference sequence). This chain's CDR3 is CSARIAEREWSDTQYF.